The subject of this entry is one T cell receptor beta chain. The data stem from a study of tumor-infiltrating lymphocytes in oesophageal squamous cell carcinoma. TCRdb re-derived calls from the PCR reads in MiXCR, one entry per CDR3 protein. The sample includes 15,000 to 18,000 distinct CDR3 sequences, about 54% of them seen just once. The sequenced material came from esophageal tumor tissue. The sequence derives from a female donor with esophageal squamous cell carcinoma.

CDR3 region: CASSLGTEGNTEAFF. DNA for the CDR3: TGTGCCAGCAGTTTAGGGACAGAGGGGAACACTGAAGCTTTCTTT. The chain carries TRBV28 and TRBJ1-1, with TRBD1 matching 7 bases. Looked up from germline, CDR1 is MDHEN and CDR2 is SYDVKM. V lost 2 bases, J lost 1 base, and 4 bases stayed unmatched. This CDR3 is 15 amino acids long. Together with reference TRBV28 and TRBJ1-1, the CDR3 gives the full variable domain: DVKVTQSSRYLVKRTGEKVFLECVQDMDHENMFWYRQDPGLGLRLIYFSYDVKMKEKGDIPEGYSVSREKKERFSLILESASTNQTSMYLCASSLGTEGNTEAFFGQGTRLTVV.